This T cell receptor (beta chain) was sequenced during a study of blood T cell repertoires in COVID-19. In the study's own analysis: Reference gene primers were amplified, and this amplification served to estimate nucleated cell counts. Profiled with immunoSEQ multiplex PCR; TCRdb holds only in-frame clones, not every one. That table is the source of V, J and clone size, and D and trimming were worked out from the DNA. The sample includes approximately 120,000 clones, approximately 85% of them seen just once. Germline loops: CDR1 MDHEN, CDR2 SYDVKM. Trimming took 5 bases from V and 1 from J; bases not matched to a gene: 8. There are 17 residues in the CDR3.

The chain links TRBV28 to TRBJ2-2; 9 positions match TRBD2. Sample: peripheral blood. This receptor was identified in an elderly woman with COVID-19, enrolled during active disease. The CDR3 nucleotides read TGTGCCAGCAGTCTTCAACGTAGCGGGAGGAACACCGGGGAGCTGTTTTTT. Protein product: CASSLQRSGRNTGELFF.